The next 26 T cell receptor beta chains were all read from a single sample in a study of control samples from healthy donors and cancer patients. Some clones are missing from TCRdb's copy, which holds only in-frame ones; the method was immunoSEQ multiplex PCR. The profile shows some 100,000 clones, 90% of them singletons. Input material: blood. Receptors were obtained from a human donor in good health. The donor label of this sample is uncertain.

V usage is TRBV9 and J usage is TRBJ2-1; 11 bases are shared with TRBD2. V lost 6 bases and J lost 6; bases outside the gene matches: 11. Germline lookup yields CDR1 SGDLS and CDR2 YYNGEE. The CDR3 length is 16 residues. CDR3 coding DNA: TGTGCCAGCACCCGCTTAGCGGGGGGGGATAGCAATGAGCAGTTCTTC. Encoded protein: CASTRLAGGDSNEQFF.

The chain joins TRBV7-8 to TRBJ2-2; TRBD2 agrees at 11 bases. V was clipped by 5 bases and J by 7 bases; unmatched bases: 9. This CDR3 has 16 amino acids. In germline, CDR1 is SGHVS, CDR2 FQNEAQ. CDR3 in amino acids: CASSRRISGGDGELFF. The CDR3 nucleotides read TGTGCCAGCAGCCGTAGAATTAGCGGGGGGGACGGGGAGCTGTTTTTT. Together with reference TRBV7-8 and TRBJ2-2, the CDR3 gives the full variable domain: GAGVSQSPRYKVAKRGQDVALRCDPISGHVSLFWYQQALGQGPEFLTYFQNEAQLDKSGLPSDRFFAERPEGSVSTLKIQRTQQEDSAVYLCASSRRISGGDGELFFGEGSRLTVL.

The chain combines TRBV5-1 with TRBJ2-5, with 7 bases matching TRBD1. Germline assignment: CDR1 SGHRS and CDR2 YFSETQ. This CDR3 has 14 amino acids. After removal of 6 bases from V and 1 base from J, the junction contained 6 bases not matched to a gene. The CDR3 loop is CASTGTASQETQYF. DNA for the CDR3: TGCGCCAGCACCGGGACAGCCTCCCAAGAGACCCAGTACTTC.

The rearrangement joins TRBV6-9 to TRBJ1-5; 9 bases agree with TRBD1. Trimming cost V 3 bases and J 7 bases; bases outside gene matches: 13. This CDR3 is 17 amino acids long. Germline CDR1 and CDR2: MNHGY and SVAAGI. CDR3 loop: CASSYNRGRSLRQPQHF. In DNA, the CDR3 is TGTGCCAGCAGTTACAACAGGGGGCGATCACTTCGACAGCCCCAGCATTTT.

The chain is built from TRBV7-8 and TRBJ2-3; D remains unclear. This CDR3 spans 14 amino acids. CDR1 is SGHVS and CDR2 is FQNEAQ in the germline V gene. The V and J ends lost 5 bases and 2 bases respectively, with 11 bases between them. CDR3 protein: CASSRLEVTDTQYF. The CDR3 region has the DNA TGTGCCAGCAGCCGCTTGGAAGTCACAGATACGCAGTATTTT. Full variable domain (rest looked up from reference TRBV7-8 and TRBJ2-3): GAGVSQSPRYKVAKRGQDVALRCDPISGHVSLFWYQQALGQGPEFLTYFQNEAQLDKSGLPSDRFFAERPEGSVSTLKIQRTQQEDSAVYLCASSRLEVTDTQYFGPGTRLTVL.

This clone showed up just once. The chain combines TRBV11-2 with TRBJ1-3, with TRBD1 as a possible D gene (5 bases). This CDR3 contains 13 residues. The germline V and J ends were trimmed by 2 bases and 4 bases, with 6 bases remaining between them. The germline gives CDR1 SGHAT, CDR2 FQNNGV. The CDR3, as DNA: TGTGCCAGCAGCTTACAGGGAGGAAACACCATATATTTT. As protein: CASSLQGGNTIYF.

This clone has only one observation. The chain recombines TRBV5-1 with TRBJ2-3, with 7 positions matching TRBD1. J lost 2 bases, V lost 3 bases, and 6 bases had no gene match. Germline V lookup: CDR1 SGHRS, CDR2 YFSETQ. This CDR3 region has 15 residues. The CDR3 loop reads CASSSGGSYTDTQYF. The CDR3 coding sequence is TGCGCCAGCAGCTCAGGGGGAAGTTACACAGATACGCAGTATTTT.

The rearrangement links TRBV5-4 to TRBJ2-3; the match to TRBD1 covers 9 bases. J gave up 4 bases and V 4 bases, and 4 bases lay outside the gene matches. Germline loops: CDR1 SGHNT, CDR2 YYREEE (reference sequence). The CDR3 loop spans 14 amino acids. CDR3 protein: CASSRGQGSDTQYF. CDR3 coding DNA: TGTGCCAGCAGCCGTGGACAGGGGTCAGATACGCAGTATTTT.

The V and J genes are TRBV6-5 and TRBJ2-3; 9 positions match TRBD2. The CDR3 runs 16 residues. J lost 3 bases, V lost 2 bases, and 6 bases had no gene match. Germline V gives CDR1 MNHEY, CDR2 SVGAGI. CDR3 sequence: CASSYPLSGGTDTQYF. The CDR3 bases are TGTGCCAGCAGTTACCCCTTAAGCGGGGGGACAGATACGCAGTATTTT.

The chain is built from TRBV5-1 and TRBJ2-3, with TRBD2 matching over 8 bases. Trimming cost V 4 bases and J 0 bases; bases outside gene matches: 10. CDR1 SGHRS and CDR2 YFSETQ come from the germline V gene. The CDR3 runs 17 residues. This CDR3 reads CASSPKGSGASTDTQYF. For the CDR3, the DNA is TGCGCCAGCAGCCCTAAGGGTAGCGGGGCTAGCACAGATACGCAGTATTTT.

The chain recombines TRBV28 with TRBJ2-6, with TRBD1 matching 10 bases. The CDR3 is 17 residues long. V gave up 5 bases and J gave up 2 bases; unmatched junction bases: 6. CDR1 MDHEN and CDR2 SYDVKM come from the germline V gene. As DNA, the CDR3 is TGTGCCAGCAGTCGGGACAGGGGCTTCCCTGGGGCCAACGTCCTGACTTTC. This codes for CASSRDRGFPGANVLTF.

J is TRBJ1-1 and V is TRBV19; D gene ambiguous. Germline V gives CDR1 LNHDA, CDR2 SQIVND (reference sequence). The CDR3 extends over 13 amino acids. The V gene lost 3 bases and the J gene lost 3 bases, with 8 bases spanning the gap. As DNA, the CDR3 is TGTGCCAGTAGTATGAGCATTGACACTGAAGCTTTCTTT. As protein: CASSMSIDTEAFF.

The CDR3 sequence is CASSLQGPNTEAFF. The CDR3 region has the DNA TGTGCCAGCAGCTTACAGGGGCCGAACACTGAAGCTTTCTTT. V is TRBV7-9 and J is TRBJ1-1; D perhaps matches TRBD1 (6 bases). Germline values: CDR1 SEHNR, CDR2 FQNEAQ (reference sequence). CDR3 length: 14 residues. Trimming took off 2 bases at V and 1 base at J, with 8 bases between the two ends.

The chain employs TRBV29-1 and TRBJ1-2; tentative D call: TRBD1 (6 bases). Trimming cost V 5 bases and J 2 bases, with 9 bases left between them. The germline gives CDR1 SQVTM, CDR2 ANQGSEA. The CDR3 consists of 12 residues. The CDR3 DNA sequence: TGCAGCGTTCCTCAGGGGAACTATGGCTACACCTTC. It is translated as CSVPQGNYGYTF.

The chain carries TRBV6-5 and TRBJ1-6; TRBD1 is a possible D gene (5 bases). The germline CDR1 and CDR2 sequences are MNHEY and SVGAGI. Trimming shortened V by 5 bases and J by 10 bases, and 15 bases separated the two germline ends. This CDR3 has 14 residues. As DNA, the CDR3 is TGTGCCAGCAGTAGGGACCCGGGGTCCTCACCCCTCCACTTT. Translation gives CASSRDPGSSPLHF.

This clone was counted a single time. The chain couples TRBV19 to TRBJ1-1; 7 nucleotides match TRBD1. J was trimmed by 8 bases and V by 7 bases; bases with no gene match: 7. CDR3 length equals 12 residues. Germline lookup yields CDR1 LNHDA and CDR2 SQIVND (reference sequence). For the CDR3, the DNA is TGTGCCAGTATTACACAGGGGTTGGAAGCTTTCTTT. It is translated as CASITQGLEAFF. Full variable domain (remainder filled in from reference TRBV19 and TRBJ1-1): DGGITQSPKYLFRKEGQNVTLSCEQNLNHDAMYWYRQDPGQGLRLIYYSQIVNDFQKGDIAEGYSVSREKKESFPLTVTSAQKNPTAFYLCASITQGLEAFFGQGTRLTVV.

The genes are TRBV5-1 and TRBJ1-1, with 7 bases aligning to TRBD1. The CDR3 length is 15 residues. V was clipped by 4 bases and J by 5 bases; unmatched bases: 11. From germline, CDR1 is SGHRS and CDR2 YFSETQ. The CDR3 loop is CASSLTGQDVTEAFF. DNA for the CDR3: TGCGCCAGCAGCCTGACCGGACAGGACGTAACTGAAGCTTTCTTT.

The genes are TRBV6-5 and TRBJ2-5, with D uncertain. V dropped 6 bases and J dropped 0 bases, with 8 bases sitting between them. This CDR3 has 13 amino acids. From germline, CDR1 is MNHEY and CDR2 SVGAGI. The CDR3 spells CASSHLYQETQYF. The DNA for the CDR3 is TGTGCCAGCAGCCATCTGTACCAAGAGACCCAGTACTTC.

A single count supports this clone. The J gene is TRBJ2-5, the V gene TRBV30, with 10 nucleotides matching TRBD1. V lost 3 bases, J lost 4 bases, and 5 bases stayed unmatched. The CDR3 extends over 14 amino acids. Germline V gene sequence: CDR1 GTSNPN, CDR2 SVGIG (reference sequence). CDR3 residues: CAWSSWTGGETQYF. CDR3 sequence (DNA): TGTGCCTGGAGCAGTTGGACAGGGGGAGAGACCCAGTACTTC.

The chain recombines TRBV7-9 with TRBJ1-2; no clear D. CDR1 SEHNR and CDR2 FQNEAQ come from the germline V gene (reference sequence). The V and J ends lost 2 bases and 8 bases respectively, with 18 bases between them. The CDR3 is 15 residues long. The CDR3 sequence: CASSLSADALRGYTF. CDR3 nucleotides: TGTGCCAGCAGCTTAAGCGCCGACGCCCTGAGGGGCTACACCTTC.

This clone was found once. This chain connects TRBV7-9 to TRBJ1-2; unclear D gene. V lost 1 base, J lost 8 bases, and 5 bases lay in between. Germline V gene sequence: CDR1 SEHNR, CDR2 FQNEAQ (reference sequence). CDR3 length equals 11 residues. The CDR3 DNA is TGTGCCAGCAGCTTAGGAGCGGGCTACACCTTC. Its protein is CASSLGAGYTF.

The V gene is TRBV24-1, the J gene TRBJ1-2; D remains ambiguous. The CDR3 contains 14 residues. Trimming took 4 bases from V and 8 from J, leaving 16 bases between them. The germline V gene encodes CDR1 KGHDR and CDR2 SFDVKD. The CDR3, as DNA: TGTGCCACCAGTGAAGGGTACCTAATGGAGGGCTACACCTTC. It yields the protein CATSEGYLMEGYTF.

The chain uses TRBV6-1 and TRBJ1-1, with unresolved D. V shed 4 bases and J shed 1 base, with 19 bases lying between them. The CDR3 length is 17 residues. CDR1 and CDR2 (germline): MNHNS, SASEGT. In nucleotides, the CDR3 is TGTGCCAGCAGTGTGTCGGTCACCTTAAATTCGAACACTGAAGCTTTCTTT. Translating it yields CASSVSVTLNSNTEAFF.

This chain joins TRBV19 and TRBJ1-5; the D is unclear. The CDR3 runs to 15 residues. Trimming cost V 9 bases and J 4 bases, with 19 bases left between them. Germline values: CDR1 LNHDA, CDR2 SQIVND (reference sequence). CDR3 sequence (DNA): TGTGCCAGCATCGAAACGGGAGTAACTAATCAGCCCCAGCATTTT. Protein product: CASIETGVTNQPQHF. Looking up the rest from reference TRBV19 and TRBJ1-5 gives the full variable domain: DGGITQSPKYLFRKEGQNVTLSCEQNLNHDAMYWYRQDPGQGLRLIYYSQIVNDFQKGDIAEGYSVSREKKESFPLTVTSAQKNPTAFYLCASIETGVTNQPQHFGDGTRLSIL.

This clone was counted a single time. The chain is built from TRBV5-8 and TRBJ1-5, with D possibly matching TRBD1 (5 bases). Germline V gene sequence: CDR1 SGHTS, CDR2 YDEGEE. Trimming took 0 bases from V and 7 from J, leaving 11 bases between them. The CDR3 spans 14 residues. CDR3 region: CASSLGQGWQPQHF. The CDR3 DNA follows: TGTGCCAGCAGCTTGGGGCAGGGCTGGCAGCCCCAGCATTTT.

This rearrangement joins TRBV3-1 (or the pseudogene TRBV3-2) to TRBJ1-2; the D gene is possibly TRBD1 (5 bases). The CDR3 sequence is 18 residues long. The germline V gene encodes CDR1 LGHDT and CDR2 YNNKEL (reference sequence). The V gene lost 1 base and the J gene lost 3 bases, with 21 bases spanning the gap. The CDR3 nucleotides are TGTGCCAGCAGCCAAGTAGCCGGGTACGGGCAGGGTGACTATGGCTACACCTTC. Translating it yields CASSQVAGYGQGDYGYTF.